The rows below give T cell receptor beta chains drawn from one sample of a study of cytomegalovirus exposure and HLA in healthy donors. Using immunoSEQ multiplex PCR, the repertoire was profiled, and TCRdb retains in-frame clones only, with some absent. The data hold some 130,000 clones, with approximately 80% observed a single time. Sequencing was performed on PBMCs. The receptors were sampled from a female donor in good health and CMV-seropositive. Each CDR3 is given with its conserved first and last residue. Each record gives: CDR3 DNA, CDR3 protein, V gene, D gene, J gene, clone size. D genes are given only for firm matches. Clone size, where shown, is once, few, many, or a class for clones that have expanded.

CDR3nt: TGTGCCAGCAGCCAAGACAGGGAGGGTTACAATGAGCAGTTCTTC; CDR3aa: CASSQDREGYNEQFF; v_gene: TRBV4-2; d_gene: TRBD2; j_gene: TRBJ2-1; abundance: -
CDR3nt: TGTGCTAGTGGTCCCGACAGGGGTGATACGCAGTATTTT; CDR3aa: CASGPDRGDTQYF; v_gene: TRBV12-5; d_gene: TRBD1; j_gene: TRBJ2-3; abundance: -
CDR3nt: TGTGCCAGCAGCCAGGGGGGCGCCCCTCCCTACGAGCAGTACTTC; CDR3aa: CASSQGGAPPYEQYF; v_gene: TRBV7-2; d_gene: -; j_gene: TRBJ2-7; abundance: -
CDR3nt: TGTGCCAGTAGTCCCCCCCAGGGCTCCAGGAATCAGCCCCAGCATTTT; CDR3aa: CASSPPQGSRNQPQHF; v_gene: TRBV19; d_gene: -; j_gene: TRBJ1-5; abundance: -
CDR3nt: TGTGCCACCAGCCAAGCTAAGAGGACAGAAGAGACCCAGTACTTC; CDR3aa: CATSQAKRTEETQYF; v_gene: TRBV15; d_gene: -; j_gene: TRBJ2-5; abundance: -
CDR3nt: TGTGCCAGCAGTTACTCCCGGACAGGTTACGAGCAGTACTTC; CDR3aa: CASSYSRTGYEQYF; v_gene: TRBV6-6; d_gene: TRBD1; j_gene: TRBJ2-7; abundance: -
CDR3nt: TGTGCCAGCAGCGATGGGACAGGGGGCGGAAAACTGTTTTTT; CDR3aa: CASSDGTGGGKLFF; v_gene: TRBV11-2; d_gene: TRBD1; j_gene: TRBJ1-4; abundance: -
CDR3nt: TGTGCCAGCAGTATGGGACTAGCATCGAATGAGCAGTTCTTC; CDR3aa: CASSMGLASNEQFF; v_gene: TRBV6-5; d_gene: TRBD2; j_gene: TRBJ2-1; abundance: -
CDR3nt: TGTGCCAGCAGCTACAGGGGCTATTTGATGAACACTGAAGCTTTCTTT; CDR3aa: CASSYRGYLMNTEAFF; v_gene: TRBV13; d_gene: TRBD1; j_gene: TRBJ1-1; abundance: -
CDR3nt: TGTGCCAGCAGGGAACCGGGCACTGAAGCTTTCTTT; CDR3aa: CASREPGTEAFF; v_gene: TRBV2; d_gene: -; j_gene: TRBJ1-1; abundance: -
CDR3nt: TGTGCCAGCAGCCAGGTACAGTTTCCCTCTGGAAACACCATATATTTT; CDR3aa: CASSQVQFPSGNTIYF; v_gene: TRBV4-2; d_gene: -; j_gene: TRBJ1-3; abundance: -
CDR3nt: TGTGCCAGCAGCTTAGGGATAGCGGGAGGGCAGACCGGGGAGCTGTTTTTT; CDR3aa: CASSLGIAGGQTGELFF; v_gene: TRBV7-6; d_gene: TRBD2; j_gene: TRBJ2-2; abundance: -
CDR3nt: TGTGCCAGCAGCTTGCAGGCTGGGGCCAACGTCCTGACTTTC; CDR3aa: CASSLQAGANVLTF; v_gene: TRBV11-2; d_gene: -; j_gene: TRBJ2-6; abundance: -
CDR3nt: TGTGCCAGCAATCCCAAACAGGATAGCAATCAGCCCCAGCATTTT; CDR3aa: CASNPKQDSNQPQHF; v_gene: TRBV6-4; d_gene: -; j_gene: TRBJ1-5; abundance: -
CDR3nt: TGTGCCTGGAGTCCCGGGTCAAGGGGGCAGTACTTC; CDR3aa: CAWSPGSRGQYF; v_gene: TRBV30; d_gene: -; j_gene: TRBJ2-7; abundance: -
CDR3nt: TGTGCCAGCAGTCCCGGGGAGAACCATGGCTACACCTTC; CDR3aa: CASSPGENHGYTF; v_gene: TRBV6-5; d_gene: -; j_gene: TRBJ1-2; abundance: once
CDR3nt: TGTGCCAGCAGAGGACACTTTAATGAAAAACTGTTTTTT; CDR3aa: CASRGHFNEKLFF; v_gene: TRBV6-5; d_gene: -; j_gene: TRBJ1-4; abundance: -
CDR3nt: TGCGCCAGCAACCCGACGGCACGGGGGGCCTACGAGCAGTACTTC; CDR3aa: CASNPTARGAYEQYF; v_gene: TRBV5-1; d_gene: TRBD2; j_gene: TRBJ2-7; abundance: -
CDR3nt: TGTGCCAGCAGCGTAAGAGTTTTGGATACGCAGTATTTT; CDR3aa: CASSVRVLDTQYF; v_gene: TRBV7-2; d_gene: -; j_gene: TRBJ2-3; abundance: -
CDR3nt: TGTGCCACCCGCGGGACGGAGGGTTCACCCCTCCACTTT; CDR3aa: CATRGTEGSPLHF; v_gene: TRBV15; d_gene: -; j_gene: TRBJ1-6; abundance: -
CDR3nt: TGTGCCAGCAGTAGCGTGAAAGAGACCCAGTACTTC; CDR3aa: CASSSVKETQYF; v_gene: TRBV6-6; d_gene: -; j_gene: TRBJ2-5; abundance: few
CDR3nt: TGCGCCAGCAGCAAACGACAGGGGGCGGGGGAGACCCAGTACTTC; CDR3aa: CASSKRQGAGETQYF; v_gene: TRBV5-1; d_gene: TRBD1; j_gene: TRBJ2-5; abundance: few
CDR3nt: TGCGCCAGCAGCTTGGCAGCTAGCGGGAGAAGCGAGCAGTACTTC; CDR3aa: CASSLAASGRSEQYF; v_gene: TRBV5-1; d_gene: TRBD2; j_gene: TRBJ2-7; abundance: -
CDR3nt: TGCAGCGTTGAGGGAGGGGGAGGTGGCTACACCTTC; CDR3aa: CSVEGGGGGYTF; v_gene: TRBV29-1; d_gene: -; j_gene: TRBJ1-2; abundance: -
CDR3nt: TGTGCCAGCTCACGAATCAACAGTAATGGCTACACCTTC; CDR3aa: CASSRINSNGYTF; v_gene: TRBV18; d_gene: -; j_gene: TRBJ1-2; abundance: few
CDR3nt: TGTGCCAGCAGTCCAACCCGGACTAGGAGGGAGACCCAGTACTTC; CDR3aa: CASSPTRTRRETQYF; v_gene: TRBV6-6; d_gene: TRBD2; j_gene: TRBJ2-5; abundance: -
CDR3nt: TGTGCCAGCAATGCACTAGCGGCCTACAATGAGCAGTTCTTC; CDR3aa: CASNALAAYNEQFF; v_gene: TRBV2; d_gene: TRBD2; j_gene: TRBJ2-1; abundance: -
CDR3nt: TGTGCCAGCACACCGGGACAGGGGTACAATGAGCAGTTCTTC; CDR3aa: CASTPGQGYNEQFF; v_gene: TRBV11-2; d_gene: TRBD1; j_gene: TRBJ2-1; abundance: -
CDR3nt: TGCGCCAGCAGTTGGACACAGCAAGAGACCCAGTACTTC; CDR3aa: CASSWTQQETQYF; v_gene: TRBV10-2; d_gene: -; j_gene: TRBJ2-5; abundance: -
CDR3nt: TGTGCCAGCAGTAAAGACAGGGACGACACTGAAGCTTTCTTT; CDR3aa: CASSKDRDDTEAFF; v_gene: TRBV2; d_gene: TRBD1; j_gene: TRBJ1-1; abundance: -
CDR3nt: TGTGCCTGGAGTACAGGGTCTAACTATGGCTACACCTTC; CDR3aa: CAWSTGSNYGYTF; v_gene: TRBV30; d_gene: -; j_gene: TRBJ1-2; abundance: -
CDR3nt: TGTGCCAGCAGTGACCGGGACTACAATGAGCAGTTCTTC; CDR3aa: CASSDRDYNEQFF; v_gene: TRBV6-1; d_gene: -; j_gene: TRBJ2-1; abundance: few
CDR3nt: TGCAGCGGAGGGGAAGCGGGGTACAATGAGCAGTTCTTC; CDR3aa: CSGGEAGYNEQFF; v_gene: TRBV29-1; d_gene: TRBD2; j_gene: TRBJ2-1; abundance: once
CDR3nt: TGTGCCAGCAGCTTAATCAAGGGGCTTACGTACGAGCAGTACTTC; CDR3aa: CASSLIKGLTYEQYF; v_gene: TRBV7-6; d_gene: -; j_gene: TRBJ2-7; abundance: -
CDR3nt: TGTGCCAGCAGTCCTAGCGGGAAGTACGAGCAGTACTTC; CDR3aa: CASSPSGKYEQYF; v_gene: TRBV2; d_gene: TRBD2; j_gene: TRBJ2-7; abundance: -
CDR3nt: TGTTCCAGCAGCTTAGGAAAAGGAAGCCGGGGGGATGAAAAACTGTTTTTT; CDR3aa: CSSSLGKGSRGDEKLFF; v_gene: TRBV7-9; d_gene: -; j_gene: TRBJ1-4; abundance: -
CDR3nt: TGTGCCAGTACCCCTCGGGACAGGTCGAACACTGAAGCTTTCTTT; CDR3aa: CASTPRDRSNTEAFF; v_gene: TRBV19; d_gene: TRBD1; j_gene: TRBJ1-1; abundance: few
CDR3nt: TGCGCCAGCAGCCAAGGACTAGCGGGGCTGAATCAAGAGACCCAGTACTTC; CDR3aa: CASSQGLAGLNQETQYF; v_gene: TRBV4-1; d_gene: TRBD2; j_gene: TRBJ2-5; abundance: -
CDR3nt: TGTGCCAGCAGCTTAGAGCCGGGGAGCTCCTACGAGCAGTACTTC; CDR3aa: CASSLEPGSSYEQYF; v_gene: TRBV7-6; d_gene: -; j_gene: TRBJ2-7; abundance: -
CDR3nt: TGTGCCAGCAGCGTAACGGGAGGGCGTAATGAGCAGTTCTTC; CDR3aa: CASSVTGGRNEQFF; v_gene: TRBV9; d_gene: TRBD2; j_gene: TRBJ2-1; abundance: -
CDR3nt: TGTGCCAGCAGTGAAGTGGGACTAGCGGGAATCGGGGAGCTGTTTTTT; CDR3aa: CASSEVGLAGIGELFF; v_gene: TRBV6-1; d_gene: TRBD2; j_gene: TRBJ2-2; abundance: -
CDR3nt: TGTGCCAGCAGAACTAGCGGGCCCTCCTACGAGCAGTACTTC; CDR3aa: CASRTSGPSYEQYF; v_gene: TRBV2; d_gene: TRBD2; j_gene: TRBJ2-7; abundance: -
CDR3nt: TGTGCCAGCAGCCCGACTAGCGGCACAGATACGCAGTATTTT; CDR3aa: CASSPTSGTDTQYF; v_gene: TRBV5-4; d_gene: TRBD2; j_gene: TRBJ2-3; abundance: -
CDR3nt: TGTGCCAGCAGCGTAGCCCCCACTAGCTACAATGAGCAGTTCTTC; CDR3aa: CASSVAPTSYNEQFF; v_gene: TRBV9; d_gene: -; j_gene: TRBJ2-1; abundance: -
CDR3nt: TGTGCCATCAGCAACGACAGGGAGGTCAACGAGCAGTACTTC; CDR3aa: CAISNDREVNEQYF; v_gene: TRBV10-3; d_gene: -; j_gene: TRBJ2-7; abundance: -
CDR3nt: TGTGCCAGCAGCCCAAGGGACATAAACTATGGCTACACCTTC; CDR3aa: CASSPRDINYGYTF; v_gene: TRBV11-2; d_gene: -; j_gene: TRBJ1-2; abundance: -
CDR3nt: TGTGCCAGCAGCACTAGTCGCACGGGGGCTTTCTTT; CDR3aa: CASSTSRTGAFF; v_gene: TRBV7-9; d_gene: -; j_gene: TRBJ1-1; abundance: few
CDR3nt: TGTGCCAGCAGCTTAGTTCTCCCTAACGAGCAGTACTTC; CDR3aa: CASSLVLPNEQYF; v_gene: TRBV11-2; d_gene: -; j_gene: TRBJ2-7; abundance: -
CDR3nt: TGTGCCAGCAGCTCGGACAGGGGTCCCTACGAGCAGTACTTC; CDR3aa: CASSSDRGPYEQYF; v_gene: TRBV7-2; d_gene: TRBD1; j_gene: TRBJ2-7; abundance: few
CDR3nt: TGCGCCAGTTCGAGCGGGGCCTACAATGAGCAGTTCTTC; CDR3aa: CASSSGAYNEQFF; v_gene: TRBV10-1; d_gene: TRBD2; j_gene: TRBJ2-1; abundance: -
CDR3nt: TGTGCCAGCAGCTTGACAGGACAGAACACTGAAGCTTTCTTT; CDR3aa: CASSLTGQNTEAFF; v_gene: TRBV5-4; d_gene: -; j_gene: TRBJ1-1; abundance: -
CDR3nt: TGTGCCAGCAGCTTGGCCGTCACAGGGAAGAATTCACCCCTCCACTTT; CDR3aa: CASSLAVTGKNSPLHF; v_gene: TRBV5-4; d_gene: -; j_gene: TRBJ1-6; abundance: -
CDR3nt: TGTGCCAGCAGTGCCGGGGGAGAGACCCAGTACTTC; CDR3aa: CASSAGGETQYF; v_gene: TRBV2; d_gene: -; j_gene: TRBJ2-5; abundance: -
CDR3nt: TGTGCCAGCAGTTTAAGAGGTGAAGCTTTCTTT; CDR3aa: CASSLRGEAFF; v_gene: TRBV27; d_gene: -; j_gene: TRBJ1-1; abundance: -